The 29 T cell receptor beta chains below all came from one sample that was sequenced in a study of glioma-infiltrating T cells after dendritic cell vaccination. Measured with immunoSEQ multiplex PCR; TCRdb has only the in-frame clones, and not every one. This sample carries 30,000 to 40,000 clones, approximately 84% of them seen once, and the ten largest clones take 7.5% to 10%. The sample here was blood, taken before dendritic cell vaccination. The receptors shown here come from a human donor with glioblastoma.

This clone was observed many times. The rearrangement links TRBV7-8 to TRBJ2-2, with no clear D. From germline, CDR1 is SGHVS and CDR2 FQNEAQ. The CDR3 loop spans 16 amino acids. With 1 base removed from V and 3 bases from J, the gap between germline ends came to 12 bases. The chain's CDR3 is CASSLVSTAYTGELFF. CDR3 DNA sequence: TGTGCCAGCAGCTTAGTCTCTACAGCCTACACCGGGGAGCTGTTTTTT.

The gene calls are TRBV5-1 and TRBJ2-2; TRBD2 aligns across 13 bases. Germline CDR1 is SGHRS and CDR2 is YFSETQ. The CDR3 has 18 amino acids. Trimming took 2 bases from V and 5 from J; bases not matched to a gene: 9. The CDR3 region is CASSLIGLAGAGTGELFF. CDR3 DNA: TGCGCCAGCAGCTTAATCGGACTAGCGGGGGCAGGGACCGGGGAGCTGTTTTTT.

The chain combines TRBV15 with TRBJ1-2; 12 bases agree with TRBD1. V trimming: 3 bases; J trimming: 7 bases; junction bases outside the gene matches: 3. The CDR3 sequence is 14 residues long. The germline gives CDR1 LNHNV, CDR2 YYDKDF (reference sequence). The CDR3 reads CATSRGQGAGGYTF. CDR3 nucleotide sequence: TGTGCCACCAGCAGGGGACAGGGGGCAGGTGGCTACACCTTC.

The CDR3 loop is CSVKTGSYEQYF. In nucleotides, the CDR3 is TGCAGCGTTAAAACAGGGTCCTACGAGCAGTACTTC. This sequence joins TRBV29-1 and TRBJ2-7, with D possibly matching TRBD1 (6 bases). The germline gives CDR1 SQVTM, CDR2 ANQGSEA. This CDR3 comprises 12 residues. The V end lost 5 bases, the J end lost 1 base, and 9 bases lay between the germline ends.

The chain carries TRBV27 and TRBJ2-1; TRBD2 agrees at 7 bases. Trimming took 1 base from V and 4 from J; bases not matched to a gene: 4. The CDR3 extends over 15 amino acids. CDR1 is MNHEY and CDR2 is SMNVEV in the germline V gene (reference sequence). The DNA of the CDR3 is TGTGCCAGCAGTTTATGGGGGGGGGAGTACAATGAGCAGTTCTTC. This translates into CASSLWGGEYNEQFF.

V gene TRBV6-5 combines with J gene TRBJ2-5; 14 nucleotides agree with TRBD2. The CDR3 is 16 residues long. V lost 0 bases, J lost 5 bases, and 2 bases stayed unmatched. Germline V lookup: CDR1 MNHEY, CDR2 SVGAGI. CDR3 sequence: CASSYSGTSGGETQYF. The CDR3 nucleotides read TGTGCCAGCAGTTACTCGGGGACTAGCGGGGGTGAGACCCAGTACTTC.

Here the CDR3 reads CASSLDSRARVGGYTF. CDR3 sequence (DNA): TGTGCCAGCAGCTTGGATTCTAGGGCCAGGGTGGGTGGCTACACCTTC. The genes are TRBV5-6 and TRBJ1-2; D may be TRBD1 (5 bases). The CDR3 runs 16 residues. CDR1 is SGHDT, CDR2 YYEEEE, per germline. V lost 0 bases, J lost 7 bases, and 19 bases lay in between.

V gene TRBV5-8 combines with J gene TRBJ2-4; 10 bases are shared with TRBD2. There are 18 residues in the CDR3. Germline V CDR1 and CDR2: SGHTS, YDEGEE. J gave up 9 bases and V 4 bases, and 19 bases lay outside the gene matches. DNA for the CDR3: TGTGCCAGCAGCCGACATGGGAAGCGGGGGGGCCGTCCGGGCATTCAGTACTTC. Amino acids: CASSRHGKRGGRPGIQYF.

This sequence joins TRBV30 and TRBJ2-7; 8 nucleotides align to TRBD1. The CDR3 length is 14 residues. Losses at the gene ends were 1 base for V and 7 bases for J; bases not matched to a gene: 9. Germline V gives CDR1 GTSNPN, CDR2 SVGIG (reference sequence). The CDR3, as DNA: TGTGCCTGGAGTGCGGACAGGGAGAGATGGGAGCAGTACTTC. It yields the protein CAWSADRERWEQYF.

This chain joins TRBV27 and TRBJ2-3; 9 bases are a match to TRBD2. CDR1 and CDR2 from the germline V gene are MNHEY and SMNVEV (reference sequence). This CDR3 has 15 residues. V dropped 4 bases and J dropped 5; count of bases not matched to a gene: 7. DNA for the CDR3: TGTGCCAGCAGTTGGGTGGGACTAGCCGAAGATACGCAGTATTTT. It encodes CASSWVGLAEDTQYF.

The chain carries TRBV6-1 and TRBJ2-5, with no clear D. V was shortened by 2 bases and J by 5 bases, with 18 bases between the two germline ends. This CDR3 has 16 amino acids. CDR1 is MNHNS, CDR2 SASEGT, per germline. The CDR3 loop is CASSELGRSSRETQYF. CDR3 nucleotide sequence: TGTGCCAGCAGTGAACTCGGTCGGTCCTCCAGGGAGACCCAGTACTTC.

The chain links TRBV30 to TRBJ2-2, with D possibly matching TRBD2 (7 bases). Germline V gene sequence: CDR1 GTSNPN, CDR2 SVGIG (reference sequence). This CDR3 is 15 amino acids long. The V gene lost 2 bases and the J gene lost 4 bases, with 14 bases spanning the gap. CDR3 loop: CAWSRGGRGTGELFF. For the CDR3, the DNA is TGTGCCTGGAGTAGGGGGGGGCGGGGCACCGGGGAGCTGTTTTTT.

This clone occurred once. The rearrangement uses TRBV27 and TRBJ2-6, with D possibly being TRBD2 (6 bases). V was cut by 6 bases and J by 2 bases, with 11 bases left in between. The CDR3 runs 15 residues. CDR1 is MNHEY and CDR2 is SMNVEV in the germline V gene (reference sequence). This chain's CDR3 is CASRMEGAGANVLTF. CDR3 nucleotide sequence: TGTGCCAGCAGAATGGAGGGAGCTGGGGCCAACGTCCTGACTTTC.

The chain joins TRBV7-9 to TRBJ2-5; tentative D call: TRBD2 (5 bases). Germline CDR1 reads SEHNR; CDR2 reads FQNEAQ (reference sequence). V was pared by 5 bases and J by 5 bases, with 15 bases between. There are 14 residues in the CDR3. CDR3 in DNA: TGTGCCAGCAGCGGTCAGGTAGCGAGTGAGACCCAGTACTTC. Translated: CASSGQVASETQYF. The full variable domain, in which reference TRBV7-9 and TRBJ2-5 provide the parts outside the CDR3, is DTGVSQNPRHKITKRGQNVTFRCDPISEHNRLYWYRQTLGQGPEFLTYFQNEAQLEKSRLLSDRFSAERPKGSFSTLEIQRTEQGDSAMYLCASSGQVASETQYFGPGTRLLVL.

By sample fraction, this clone is medium-sized. CDR3 amino acids: CASSAYGSNQPQHF. The CDR3 nucleotides read TGTGCCAGCAGTGCCTACGGTAGCAATCAGCCCCAGCATTTT. The gene calls are TRBV27 and TRBJ1-5; the D is unclear. V dropped 5 bases and J dropped 0 bases, with 8 bases sitting between them. CDR3 length: 14 amino acids. CDR1 is MNHEY and CDR2 is SMNVEV in the germline V gene (reference sequence).

The chain employs TRBV5-1 and TRBJ1-4; 9 bases agree with TRBD1. V lost 4 bases to trimming and J lost 5 bases; unmatched junction nucleotides: 12. CDR1 and CDR2 from the germline V gene are SGHRS and YFSETQ. CDR3 length equals 17 residues. This chain's CDR3 is CASSKEMSGTGNEKLFF. DNA of the CDR3: TGCGCCAGCAGCAAAGAGATGTCCGGGACAGGGAATGAAAAACTGTTTTTT.

The chain is built from TRBV9 and TRBJ2-3; TRBD2 matches at 13 bases. The CDR3 has 16 residues. J lost 0 bases, V lost 7 bases, and 5 bases had no gene match. Germline CDR1 and CDR2: SGDLS and YYNGEE. CDR3 region: CASGGLAGTSTDTQYF. The CDR3 DNA reads TGTGCCAGCGGGGGACTAGCGGGGACGAGCACAGATACGCAGTATTTT.

The chain has TRBV11-3 and TRBJ2-5; 8 bases match TRBD2. V dropped 5 bases and J dropped 5; count of bases not matched to a gene: 13. CDR1 is SGHNT and CDR2 is YENEEA in the germline V gene. CDR3 length: 16 amino acids. In DNA, the CDR3 is TGTGCCAGCAGCCCGTCGGTGGCGGGGGGACGGGAGACCCAGTACTTC. Protein product: CASSPSVAGGRETQYF.

The chain has TRBV4-1 and TRBJ2-5; 10 bases agree with TRBD1. CDR3 length: 16 amino acids. Looked up from germline, CDR1 is MGHRA and CDR2 is YSYEKL. The ends lost 1 base at V and 5 bases at J; junction bases unmatched: 7. In DNA form, the CDR3 reads TGCGCCAGCAGCCAAGTAGGACAGGGGGTTTTTGAGACCCAGTACTTC. As protein: CASSQVGQGVFETQYF.

The chain has TRBV5-5 and TRBJ2-7; TRBD1 might be the D (5 bases). CDR1 is SGHKS, CDR2 YYEKEE, per germline (reference sequence). Trimming stripped 4 bases from V and 0 bases from J, with 11 bases between. CDR3 length equals 14 residues. The CDR3 nucleotides are TGTGCCAGCAGCCTCGAAGGGGCCTCCTACGAGCAGTACTTC. Protein sequence: CASSLEGASYEQYF.

The rearrangement joins TRBV12-2 to TRBJ1-1. TRBV12-2 is given as a pseudogene. This CDR3 has 13 amino acids. CDR3 DNA: TGTGCAAGTCGCTTAGTCCCTGCACTTGAAGCTTTCTTT. It codes for CASRLVPALEAFF.

Here the CDR3 DNA reads TGTGCCAGCAGTTTTCGGGGACTAAAGCAAGAGACCCAGTACTTC. Its translation is CASSFRGLKQETQYF. The rearrangement uses TRBV28 and TRBJ2-5, with 7 bases lining up with TRBD2. Trimming cost V 3 bases and J 2 bases; bases outside gene matches: 6. The germline V gene has CDR1 MDHEN and CDR2 SYDVKM. The CDR3 length is 15 residues. The full variable domain, rest sourced from reference TRBV28 and TRBJ2-5, is DVKVTQSSRYLVKRTGEKVFLECVQDMDHENMFWYRQDPGLGLRLIYFSYDVKMKEKGDIPEGYSVSREKKERFSLILESASTNQTSMYLCASSFRGLKQETQYFGPGTRLLVL.

This chain connects TRBV9 to TRBJ2-1; 8 positions agree with TRBD1. The germline gives CDR1 SGDLS, CDR2 YYNGEE. The CDR3 covers 16 residues. Trimming at V came to 0 bases and at J to 5 bases, leaving 7 bases not matched to a gene. The CDR3 sequence is CASSVALTGGDNEQFF. CDR3 nucleotides: TGTGCCAGCAGCGTAGCGCTAACAGGGGGTGACAATGAGCAGTTCTTC.

In its sample, this clone was seen a few times. The chain joins TRBV7-8 to TRBJ1-2; maybe TRBD1 (6 bases). Trimming took 9 bases from V and 5 from J, leaving 16 bases between them. Germline CDR1 is SGHVS and CDR2 is FQNEAQ. This CDR3 is built from 13 residues. This CDR3 reads CASHTGTGYGYTF. In DNA, the CDR3 is TGTGCCAGTCACACAGGGACGGGGTATGGCTACACCTTC.

J is TRBJ2-7 and V is TRBV5-1; possible D gene TRBD1, 5 bases. The CDR3 loop spans 13 amino acids. The germline V and J ends were trimmed by 4 bases and 5 bases, with 13 bases remaining between them. Germline CDR1 is SGHRS and CDR2 is YFSETQ. CDR3 sequence reads: CASSPPTVNEQYF. The CDR3 DNA reads TGCGCCAGCAGCCCGCCGACAGTAAACGAGCAGTACTTC.

This clone was found once. The V and J genes are TRBV4-1 and TRBJ1-4; D possibly corresponds to TRBD1 (5 bases). Germline V gives CDR1 MGHRA, CDR2 YSYEKL. This CDR3 spans 14 amino acids. Trimming stripped 2 bases from V and 6 bases from J, with 10 bases between. The CDR3 nucleotides read TGCGCCAGCAGCCAAAAGGGGATAGATGAAAAACTGTTTTTT. Translated: CASSQKGIDEKLFF.

The chain is built from TRBV30 and TRBJ2-1; 7 nucleotides agree with TRBD2. This CDR3 has 15 amino acids. Germline V CDR1 and CDR2: GTSNPN, SVGIG (reference sequence). Trimming took 3 bases from V and 5 from J; bases not matched to a gene: 10. The CDR3 loop reads CAWSGDYRKNNEQFF. The CDR3 DNA reads as TGTGCCTGGAGCGGGGACTACCGCAAAAACAATGAGCAGTTCTTC.

The rearrangement uses TRBV5-4 and TRBJ1-2, with TRBD1 as a possible D gene (5 bases). The V and J ends lost 2 bases and 5 bases respectively, with 10 bases between them. CDR3 length equals 13 residues. The germline V gene has CDR1 SGHNT and CDR2 YYREEE (reference sequence). The CDR3 nucleotides are TGTGCCAGCAGCTTCCGGACACAGTATGGCTACACCTTC. Protein sequence: CASSFRTQYGYTF. The variable domain in full, with the rest retrieved from reference TRBV5-4 and TRBJ1-2, is ETGVTQSPTHLIKTRGQQVTLRCSSQSGHNTVSWYQQALGQGPQFIFQYYREEENGRGNFPPRFSGLQFPNYSSELNVNALELDDSALYLCASSFRTQYGYTFGSGTRLTVV.

The chain has TRBV2 and TRBJ1-5, with unresolved D. The CDR3 contains 18 residues. Germline V gene sequence: CDR1 SNHLY, CDR2 FYNNEI. Trimming stripped 4 bases from V and 1 base from J, with 20 bases between. Here the CDR3 reads CASSARLGRILSNQPQHF. The CDR3 DNA is TGTGCCAGCAGTGCTCGTCTGGGCCGGATTTTAAGCAATCAGCCCCAGCATTTT.